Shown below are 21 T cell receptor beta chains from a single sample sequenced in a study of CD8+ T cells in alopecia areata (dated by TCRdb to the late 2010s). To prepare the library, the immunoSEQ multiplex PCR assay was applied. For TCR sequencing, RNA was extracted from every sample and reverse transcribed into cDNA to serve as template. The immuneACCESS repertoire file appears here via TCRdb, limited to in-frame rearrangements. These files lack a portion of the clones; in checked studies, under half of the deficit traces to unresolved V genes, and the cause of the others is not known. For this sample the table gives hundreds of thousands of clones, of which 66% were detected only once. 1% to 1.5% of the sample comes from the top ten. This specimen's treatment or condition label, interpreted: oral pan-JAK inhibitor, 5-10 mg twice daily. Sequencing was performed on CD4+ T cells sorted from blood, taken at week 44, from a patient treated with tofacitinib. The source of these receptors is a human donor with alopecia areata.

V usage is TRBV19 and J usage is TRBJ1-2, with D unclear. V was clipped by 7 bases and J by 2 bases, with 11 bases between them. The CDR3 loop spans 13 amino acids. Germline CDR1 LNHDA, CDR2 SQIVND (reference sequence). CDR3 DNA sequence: TGTGCCAGTACAAGGACCCTCAACTATGGCTACACCTTC. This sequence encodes CASTRTLNYGYTF. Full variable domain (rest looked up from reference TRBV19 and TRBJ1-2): DGGITQSPKYLFRKEGQNVTLSCEQNLNHDAMYWYRQDPGQGLRLIYYSQIVNDFQKGDIAEGYSVSREKKESFPLTVTSAQKNPTAFYLCASTRTLNYGYTFGSGTRLTVV.

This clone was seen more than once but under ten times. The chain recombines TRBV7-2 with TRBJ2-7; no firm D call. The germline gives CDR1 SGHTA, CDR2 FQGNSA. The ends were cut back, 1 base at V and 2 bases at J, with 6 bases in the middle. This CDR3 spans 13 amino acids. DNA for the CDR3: TGTGCCAGCAGCTTAGGTCGTCCCTACGAGCAGTACTTC. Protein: CASSLGRPYEQYF.

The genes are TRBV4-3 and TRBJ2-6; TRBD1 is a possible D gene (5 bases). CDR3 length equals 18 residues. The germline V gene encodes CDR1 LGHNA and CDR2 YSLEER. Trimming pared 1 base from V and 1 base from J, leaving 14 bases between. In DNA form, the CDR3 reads TGCGCCAGCAGCCAAGGTCGAAACTCAGGGTCTGGGGCCAACGTCCTGACTTTC. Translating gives CASSQGRNSGSGANVLTF.

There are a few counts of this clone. The CDR3 here is CAIEEGDTQYF. CDR3 bases: TGTGCCATCGAGGAGGGGGATACGCAGTATTTT. The V and J genes are TRBV10-3 and TRBJ2-3; D is possibly TRBD2 (6 bases). V lost 8 bases and J 6 bases, leaving 9 bases between the germline ends. Per the germline V gene, CDR1 is ENHRY and CDR2 is SYGVKD. CDR3 length equals 11 residues.

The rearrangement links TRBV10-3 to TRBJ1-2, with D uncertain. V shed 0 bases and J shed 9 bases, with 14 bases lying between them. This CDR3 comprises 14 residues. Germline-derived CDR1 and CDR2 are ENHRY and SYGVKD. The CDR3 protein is CAISESSSSSRYTF. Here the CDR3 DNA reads TGTGCCATCAGTGAGTCGAGTAGTTCGAGTCGCTACACCTTC.

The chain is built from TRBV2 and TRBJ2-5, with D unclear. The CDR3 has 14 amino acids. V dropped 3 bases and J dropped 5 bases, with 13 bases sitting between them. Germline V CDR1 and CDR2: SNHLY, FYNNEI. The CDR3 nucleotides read TGTGCCAGCAGTGAGGCACGTGCTGGTGAGACCCAGTACTTC. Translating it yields CASSEARAGETQYF.

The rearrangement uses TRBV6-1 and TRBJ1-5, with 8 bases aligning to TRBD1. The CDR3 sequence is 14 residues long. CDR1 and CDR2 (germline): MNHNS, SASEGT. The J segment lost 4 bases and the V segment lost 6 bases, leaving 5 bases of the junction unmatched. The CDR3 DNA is TGTGCCAGCAGGCCGGGACAGGATAATCAGCCCCAGCATTTT. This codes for CASRPGQDNQPQHF.

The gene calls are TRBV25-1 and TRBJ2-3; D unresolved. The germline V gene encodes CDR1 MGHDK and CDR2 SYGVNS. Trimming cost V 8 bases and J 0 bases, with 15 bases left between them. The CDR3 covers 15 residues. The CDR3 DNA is TGTGCCAGCTTGACTTTCAATACTAGCACAGATACGCAGTATTTT. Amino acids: CASLTFNTSTDTQYF.

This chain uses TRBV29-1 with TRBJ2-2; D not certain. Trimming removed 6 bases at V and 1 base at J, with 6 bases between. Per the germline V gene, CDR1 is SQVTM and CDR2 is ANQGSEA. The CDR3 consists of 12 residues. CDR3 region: CSVKRNTGELFF. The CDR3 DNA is TGCAGCGTCAAGCGGAACACCGGGGAGCTGTTTTTT.

CDR3 bases: TGTGCCAGCAGCGTAGGAGCGGGAAGGAGCACAGATACGCAGTATTTT. This codes for CASSVGAGRSTDTQYF. The chain recombines TRBV9 with TRBJ2-3, with TRBD2 matching 7 bases. The trim removed 0 bases at V and 0 bases at J, leaving 4 bases unmatched. This CDR3 has 16 residues. The germline V gene encodes CDR1 SGDLS and CDR2 YYNGEE. The variable domain in full, with the rest retrieved from reference TRBV9 and TRBJ2-3, is DSGVTQTPKHLITATGQRVTLRCSPRSGDLSVYWYQQSLDQGLQFLIQYYNGEERAKGNILERFSAQQFPDLHSELNLSSLELGDSALYFCASSVGAGRSTDTQYFGPGTRLTVL.

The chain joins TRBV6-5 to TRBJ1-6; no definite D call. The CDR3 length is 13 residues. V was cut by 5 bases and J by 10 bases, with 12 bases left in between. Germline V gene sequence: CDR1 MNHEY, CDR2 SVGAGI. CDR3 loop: CASSPGGRSPLHF. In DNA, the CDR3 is TGTGCCAGCAGTCCCGGTGGGCGATCACCCCTCCACTTT.

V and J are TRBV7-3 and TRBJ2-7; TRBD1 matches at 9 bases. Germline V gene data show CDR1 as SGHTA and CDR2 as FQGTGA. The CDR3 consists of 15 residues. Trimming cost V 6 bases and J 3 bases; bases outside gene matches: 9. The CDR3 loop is CASRLTGGDGYEQYF. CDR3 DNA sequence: TGTGCCAGCAGACTCACAGGGGGCGATGGCTACGAGCAGTACTTC.

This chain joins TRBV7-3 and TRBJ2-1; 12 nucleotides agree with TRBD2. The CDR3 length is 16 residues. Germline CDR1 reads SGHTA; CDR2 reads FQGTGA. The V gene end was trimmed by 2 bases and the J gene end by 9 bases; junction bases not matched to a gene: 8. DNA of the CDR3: TGTGCCAGCAGCTTATTCCTAGCGGGGGGGCCGTCTGAGCAGTTCTTC. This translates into CASSLFLAGGPSEQFF.

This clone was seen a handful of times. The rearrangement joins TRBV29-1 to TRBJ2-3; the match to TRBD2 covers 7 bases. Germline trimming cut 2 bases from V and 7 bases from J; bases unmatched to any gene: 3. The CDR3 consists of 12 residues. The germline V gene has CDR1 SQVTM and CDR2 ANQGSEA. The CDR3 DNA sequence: TGCAGCGTTGAACGGGGGGACCATACGCAGTATTTT. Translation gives CSVERGDHTQYF.

This chain's CDR3 is CASRRPPYEQYF. CDR3 bases: TGTGCCAGCAGGCGCCCTCCCTACGAGCAGTACTTC. The rearrangement joins TRBV2 to TRBJ2-7, with D unclear. Trimming removed 6 bases from V and 2 bases from J, with 8 bases in between. The CDR3 has 12 residues. CDR1 is SNHLY, CDR2 FYNNEI, per germline.

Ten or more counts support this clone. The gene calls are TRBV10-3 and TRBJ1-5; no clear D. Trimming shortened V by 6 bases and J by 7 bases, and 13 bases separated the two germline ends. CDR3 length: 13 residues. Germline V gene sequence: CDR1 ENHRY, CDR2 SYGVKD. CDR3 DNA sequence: TGTGCCATCAGAGCAGCAACCACACAGCCCCAGCATTTT. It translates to CAIRAATTQPQHF.

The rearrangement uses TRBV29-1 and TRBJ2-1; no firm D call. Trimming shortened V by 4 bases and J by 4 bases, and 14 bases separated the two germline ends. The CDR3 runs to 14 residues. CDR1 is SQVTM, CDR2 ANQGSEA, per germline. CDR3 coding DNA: TGCAGCGTTGGTTCCGCTATCTATTACAATGAGCAGTTCTTC. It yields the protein CSVGSAIYYNEQFF.

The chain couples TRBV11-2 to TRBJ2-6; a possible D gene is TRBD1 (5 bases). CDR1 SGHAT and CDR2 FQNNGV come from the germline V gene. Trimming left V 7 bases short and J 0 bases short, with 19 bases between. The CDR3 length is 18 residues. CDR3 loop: CASNPRLTANSGANVLTF. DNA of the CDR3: TGTGCCAGCAACCCGCGCCTGACAGCGAACTCTGGGGCCAACGTCCTGACTTTC.

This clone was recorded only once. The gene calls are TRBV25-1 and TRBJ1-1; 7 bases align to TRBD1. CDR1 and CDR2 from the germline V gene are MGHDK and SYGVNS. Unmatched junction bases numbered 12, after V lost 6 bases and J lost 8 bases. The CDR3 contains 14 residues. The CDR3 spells CASSGQVLSSEAFF. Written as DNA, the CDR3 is TGTGCCAGCAGCGGACAGGTTTTATCCTCCGAAGCTTTCTTT.

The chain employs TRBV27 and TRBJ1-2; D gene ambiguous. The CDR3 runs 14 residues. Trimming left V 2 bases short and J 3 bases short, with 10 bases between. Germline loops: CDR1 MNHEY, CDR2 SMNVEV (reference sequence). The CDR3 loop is CASSLRSGDYGYTF. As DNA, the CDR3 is TGTGCCAGCAGTTTAAGATCGGGTGACTATGGCTACACCTTC.

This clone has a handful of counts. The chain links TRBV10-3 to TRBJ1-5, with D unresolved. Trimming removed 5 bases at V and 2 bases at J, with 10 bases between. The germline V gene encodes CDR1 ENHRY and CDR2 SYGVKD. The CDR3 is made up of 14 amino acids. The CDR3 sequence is CAISREKGNQPQHF. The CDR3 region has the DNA TGTGCCATCAGTAGGGAGAAGGGCAATCAGCCCCAGCATTTT.